Listed below are T cell receptor beta chains from one sample, sequenced in a study of CD8+CD57+ T cells in acquired aplastic anemia. TCRdb itself ran the reads through MiXCR, one entry per CDR3 protein. Counted here are about 270,000 distinct CDR3 sequences, 55% to 60% occurring once; the ten biggest clones make up roughly 8%. The sequenced sample was sorted CD4+, CD8+, or CD8+CD57+ T cells (not recorded which) from PBMCs. These receptors all come from a human donor with severe aplastic anemia or a healthy control (not recorded which). Both conserved end residues are part of each CDR3. The order of the fields is D gene, clone size, J gene, V gene, CDR3 DNA, CDR3 protein. D genes are given only for firm matches. A row's size may be missing; if present it is once, few, many or a size class.

d_call: .; clone_size: few; j_call: TRBJ2-5; v_call: TRBV9; cdr3_nt: TGTGCCAGCAGCTGGCGACAGGGAGGGGAGACCCAGTACTTC; cdr3_aa: CASSWRQGGETQYF
d_call: TRBD1; clone_size: .; j_call: TRBJ2-3; v_call: TRBV7-9; cdr3_nt: TGTGCCAGCAGCTTAGTGGTTAGGACAGGGGGCGCTTTTCGTAGGACAGATACGCAGTATTTT; cdr3_aa: CASSLVVRTGGAFRRTDTQYF
d_call: TRBD2; clone_size: .; j_call: TRBJ2-5; v_call: TRBV9; cdr3_nt: TGTGCCAGCAGCGTAGGGGGGGGGTCCTACCAAGAGACCCAGTACTTC; cdr3_aa: CASSVGGGSYQETQYF
d_call: TRBD1; clone_size: .; j_call: TRBJ2-1; v_call: TRBV12-3/TRBV12-4; cdr3_nt: TGTGCCAGCAGTCTGACAGGGCGTGAGCAGTTCTTC; cdr3_aa: CASSLTGREQFF
d_call: .; clone_size: many; j_call: TRBJ2-1; v_call: TRBV19; cdr3_nt: TGTGCCAGTAGTCGACAGTACAATGAGCAGTTCTTC; cdr3_aa: CASSRQYNEQFF
d_call: .; clone_size: .; j_call: TRBJ1-5; v_call: TRBV10-1; cdr3_nt: TGCGCCAGCAGCGATGACAGGACACCTCAGCCCCAGCATTTT; cdr3_aa: CASSDDRTPQPQHF
d_call: TRBD1; clone_size: many; j_call: TRBJ2-7; v_call: TRBV19; cdr3_nt: TGTGCCAGTAGTGCCCGGGACAGCATGATATACGAGCAGTACTTC; cdr3_aa: CASSARDSMIYEQYF
d_call: TRBD2; clone_size: .; j_call: TRBJ2-4; v_call: TRBV7-2; cdr3_nt: TGTGCCAGCAGCTTAGTGGTTAGCGGGGGCCGGGGCATTCAGTACTTC; cdr3_aa: CASSLVVSGGRGIQYF
d_call: TRBD2; clone_size: .; j_call: TRBJ2-3; v_call: TRBV7-2; cdr3_nt: TGTGCCAGCAGCTTAGGTCGTCGACTAGCGGGGGGACCAGATACGCAGTATTTT; cdr3_aa: CASSLGRRLAGGPDTQYF
d_call: .; clone_size: once; j_call: TRBJ2-7; v_call: TRBV2; cdr3_nt: TGTGCCAGCGGTGAAGGGGGGGGGGCAGGGCTGGCCTCCTACGAGCAGTACTTC; cdr3_aa: CASGEGGGAGLASYEQYF
d_call: .; clone_size: many; j_call: TRBJ1-5; v_call: TRBV6-6; cdr3_nt: TGTGCCAGCAGCCCCAATCAGCCCCAGCATTTT; cdr3_aa: CASSPNQPQHF
d_call: TRBD2; clone_size: .; j_call: TRBJ2-3; v_call: TRBV10-2; cdr3_nt: TGCGCCAGCAGAGCGGGAGAATCGACAGATACGCAGTATTTT; cdr3_aa: CASRAGESTDTQYF
d_call: TRBD2; clone_size: .; j_call: TRBJ2-7; v_call: TRBV5-1; cdr3_nt: TGCGCCAGCACCCCTTGGGCGGGAGGAGGGACCGAGCAGTACTTC; cdr3_aa: CASTPWAGGGTEQYF
d_call: .; clone_size: .; j_call: TRBJ2-1; v_call: TRBV7-2; cdr3_nt: TGTGCCAGCAGTCGGAGGGGGGCCGAGGGGTTCTTC; cdr3_aa: CASSRRGAEGFF
d_call: TRBD1; clone_size: .; j_call: TRBJ2-7; v_call: TRBV11-3; cdr3_nt: TGTGCCAGCAGCCAAGGACAGGGGCGTTCCTACGAGCAGTACTTC; cdr3_aa: CASSQGQGRSYEQYF
d_call: TRBD1; clone_size: .; j_call: TRBJ1-4; v_call: TRBV15; cdr3_nt: TGTGCCACCAGCGGAGGGACAGTTCGCGAAAAACTGTTTTTT; cdr3_aa: CATSGGTVREKLFF
d_call: .; clone_size: many; j_call: TRBJ1-2; v_call: TRBV20-1; cdr3_nt: TGCAGTGCTGGGGACTCCTTTACCCGCGGCTATGGCTACACCTTC; cdr3_aa: CSAGDSFTRGYGYTF
d_call: TRBD2; clone_size: many; j_call: TRBJ2-5; v_call: TRBV7-8; cdr3_nt: TGTGCCAGCAGCCCCCCTGGTGGGGGGGGGGAGGAGACCCAGTACTTC; cdr3_aa: CASSPPGGGGEETQYF
d_call: .; clone_size: once; j_call: TRBJ2-5; v_call: TRBV10-3; cdr3_nt: TGTGCCATCAGTGAGGGATTTTCTCGGGAAGGGACCCAGTACTTC; cdr3_aa: CAISEGFSREGTQYF
d_call: TRBD1; clone_size: .; j_call: TRBJ2-7; v_call: TRBV7-6; cdr3_nt: TGTGCCAGCAGACCAGCAGCCGGGACAGGTGTTCTCGGGCAGTACTTC; cdr3_aa: CASRPAAGTGVLGQYF
d_call: .; clone_size: .; j_call: TRBJ2-7; v_call: TRBV29-1; cdr3_nt: TGCAGCGTTCGCGAGCCAGGGTCCGTCGAGCAGTACTTC; cdr3_aa: CSVREPGSVEQYF
d_call: .; clone_size: few; j_call: TRBJ2-7; v_call: TRBV5-6; cdr3_nt: TGTGCCAGCAGCTCCTGGGGGGACGGTGGGGAATACGAGCAGTACTTC; cdr3_aa: CASSSWGDGGEYEQYF
d_call: .; clone_size: .; j_call: TRBJ2-7; v_call: TRBV20-1; cdr3_nt: TGCAGTACTTGGGGACCCTACGAGCAGTACTTC; cdr3_aa: CSTWGPYEQYF
d_call: TRBD1; clone_size: .; j_call: TRBJ2-7; v_call: TRBV11-3; cdr3_nt: TGTGCCAGCAGCGGACGGGACAGCTACGAGCAGTACTTC; cdr3_aa: CASSGRDSYEQYF
d_call: .; clone_size: few; j_call: TRBJ1-2; v_call: TRBV2; cdr3_nt: TGTGCCAGCCGTCCAGACCCTAGCTCTGGCTACACCTTC; cdr3_aa: CASRPDPSSGYTF
d_call: .; clone_size: .; j_call: TRBJ1-5; v_call: TRBV12-3/TRBV12-4; cdr3_nt: TGTGCCAGCAGTCTGAAGTATGAGGGCCAGCCCCAGCATTTT; cdr3_aa: CASSLKYEGQPQHF
d_call: .; clone_size: many; j_call: TRBJ1-2; v_call: TRBV5-1; cdr3_nt: TGCGCCAGCACCGGGACAACCGCTAACTATGGCTACACCTTC; cdr3_aa: CASTGTTANYGYTF
d_call: .; clone_size: .; j_call: TRBJ1-3; v_call: TRBV15; cdr3_nt: TGTGCCACCAGCAGAGATCCTACGAGTAACTCTGGAAACACCATATATTTT; cdr3_aa: CATSRDPTSNSGNTIYF
d_call: TRBD1; clone_size: few; j_call: TRBJ2-5; v_call: TRBV20-1; cdr3_nt: TGCAGTGCTAGAGGGGGACAGGGCTCCACCCAAGAGACCCAGTACTTC; cdr3_aa: CSARGGQGSTQETQYF
d_call: TRBD2; clone_size: .; j_call: TRBJ2-5; v_call: TRBV20-1; cdr3_nt: TGCAGTGCTAGAGATGGTTCGCCGGGAGGAGCTGAGACCCAGTACTTC; cdr3_aa: CSARDGSPGGAETQYF
d_call: TRBD1; clone_size: .; j_call: TRBJ1-3; v_call: TRBV7-9; cdr3_nt: TGTGCCAGCAGCTCGCCTGGACAGGGGATCGCTGGAAACACCATATATTTT; cdr3_aa: CASSSPGQGIAGNTIYF
d_call: .; clone_size: .; j_call: TRBJ2-7; v_call: TRBV20-1; cdr3_nt: .; cdr3_aa: CSAVGRGAYEQYF
d_call: .; clone_size: .; j_call: TRBJ2-7; v_call: TRBV2; cdr3_nt: TGTGCCAGCAGCTCAATGACAGCTACCTACGAGCAGTACTTC; cdr3_aa: CASSSMTATYEQYF
d_call: .; clone_size: once; j_call: TRBJ2-5; v_call: TRBV20-1; cdr3_nt: TGCAGTGCTAGAGATCTCGATCCCCGTGACAGGCAACAAGAGACCCAGTACTTC; cdr3_aa: CSARDLDPRDRQQETQYF
d_call: TRBD2; clone_size: .; j_call: TRBJ2-1; v_call: TRBV19; cdr3_nt: TGTGCCAGCGGGGGGTTCGATGAGCAGTTCTTC; cdr3_aa: CASGGFDEQFF
d_call: TRBD2; clone_size: many; j_call: TRBJ2-7; v_call: TRBV6-2/TRBV6-3; cdr3_nt: TGTGCCAGCAGCCGCGGCGGGGCGGGGGTTTACGAGCAGTACTTC; cdr3_aa: CASSRGGAGVYEQYF
d_call: TRBD1; clone_size: .; j_call: TRBJ1-2; v_call: TRBV29-1; cdr3_nt: TGCAGCGTTGTAGGGCAGGGGGTCGGAAACTATGGCTACACCTTC; cdr3_aa: CSVVGQGVGNYGYTF
d_call: .; clone_size: many; j_call: TRBJ2-5; v_call: TRBV19; cdr3_nt: TGTGCCAGCCGACAAGCCGGGGAGACCCAGTACTTC; cdr3_aa: CASRQAGETQYF
d_call: TRBD2; clone_size: few; j_call: TRBJ2-1; v_call: TRBV5-1; cdr3_nt: TGCGCCAGCAGCTTTTACGGCGGGGGGGCGGGAAATGAGCAGTTCTTC; cdr3_aa: CASSFYGGGAGNEQFF
d_call: .; clone_size: few; j_call: TRBJ2-5; v_call: TRBV2; cdr3_nt: TGTGCCAGCAGTGAAGGACTCAGGGCCCAAGAGACCCAGTACTTC; cdr3_aa: CASSEGLRAQETQYF
d_call: .; clone_size: many; j_call: TRBJ1-1; v_call: TRBV9; cdr3_nt: TGTGCCAGCAGCCCCATCCTCTTGAGGACTGAAGCTTTCTTT; cdr3_aa: CASSPILLRTEAFF
d_call: .; clone_size: few; j_call: TRBJ2-7; v_call: TRBV7-2; cdr3_nt: TGTGCCAGCAGCTTACCCCCGCGGGGCGAGCAGTACTTC; cdr3_aa: CASSLPPRGEQYF
d_call: TRBD1; clone_size: .; j_call: TRBJ2-3; v_call: TRBV7-9; cdr3_nt: TGTGCCAGCAGTTGGGACAGGGGTGAAGATACGCAGTATTTT; cdr3_aa: CASSWDRGEDTQYF
d_call: .; clone_size: many; j_call: TRBJ1-6; v_call: TRBV7-3; cdr3_nt: TGTGCCAGCAGCCCGAAACAGAGCTCCTATAATTCACCCCTCCACTTT; cdr3_aa: CASSPKQSSYNSPLHF
d_call: .; clone_size: many; j_call: TRBJ2-1; v_call: TRBV20-1; cdr3_nt: TGCAGTGCTAGTCGGCAACACAATGAGCAGTTCTTC; cdr3_aa: CSASRQHNEQFF
d_call: TRBD2; clone_size: .; j_call: TRBJ2-3; v_call: TRBV2; cdr3_nt: TGTGCCAGCAGCCGAGCGGGACTAGCTGGTACCGATACGCAGTATTTT; cdr3_aa: CASSRAGLAGTDTQYF